Listed below are T cell receptor beta chains from one sample, sequenced in a study of early T cells in non-severe SARS-CoV-2 infection. TCRdb itself ran the 5' RACE reads through MiXCR, one entry per CDR3 protein. The sample consists of 80,000 to 100,000 distinct CDR3 sequences, 13% to 15% of them appearing once. Sequenced: whole blood. These receptors were collected from an adult who was a healthcare worker with PCR-confirmed SARS-CoV-2 infection or an uninfected control (not recorded which). The CDR3 runs from the conserved cysteine through the conserved F or W. A D gene is named only where the DNA matches it firmly. Size is stated for part of the rows, as once, few or many counts, or as a class when the clone is expanded.

D gene	J gene	V gene	clone size	CDR3 DNA	CDR3 protein
.	TRBJ1-2	TRBV6-5	many	TGTGCCAGCAGTGCGATAAACTATGGCTACACCTTC	CASSAINYGYTF
.	TRBJ1-1	TRBV30	few	TGTGCCTGGAGACACCTAACTCGGGGCACTGAAGCTTTCTTT	CAWRHLTRGTEAFF
.	TRBJ2-5	TRBV11-3	few	TGTGCCAGCAGCCACTCTCGGGGGGAGACAGGAGAGACCCAGTACTTC	CASSHSRGETGETQYF
.	TRBJ1-4	TRBV3-1	few	TGTGCCAGCAGTACCTTAGGAAAGGGCGGTGAAAAACTGTTTTTT	CASSTLGKGGEKLFF
TRBD1	TRBJ2-1	TRBV7-8	.	TGTGCCAGCAGCTTAGACAGGGGGTTGATTGAGCAGTTCTTC	CASSLDRGLIEQFF
TRBD2	TRBJ2-3	TRBV9	.	TGTGCCAGCACAATGACTAGCGGGGCTTCAGATACGCAGTATTTT	CASTMTSGASDTQYF
TRBD2	TRBJ2-5	TRBV20-1	few	TGCAGTGCTAGGGGAGCGGGGGGGCAAGAGACCCAGTACTTC	CSARGAGGQETQYF
.	TRBJ2-3	TRBV28	few	TGTGCCAGCACCGCCGCCCCAACGGAAACGCAGTATTTT	CASTAAPTETQYF
.	TRBJ1-1	TRBV9	.	TGTGCCAGCAGCGTAGGGGTAGGAGGGAACACTGAAGCTTTCTTT	CASSVGVGGNTEAFF
TRBD1	TRBJ1-3	TRBV10-3	few	TGTGCCATCAGTGAGGCCCTGGGACAGGGGCTAAACACCATATATTTT	CAISEALGQGLNTIYF
.	TRBJ1-4	TRBV12-3/TRBV12-4	.	TGTGCCAGCAACTGGGCGGGGGCTGATGAAAAACTGTTTTTT	CASNWAGADEKLFF
.	TRBJ2-1	TRBV6-6	many	TGTGCCAGCAGTATCAGTCACGAGTACAATGAGCAGTTCTTC	CASSISHEYNEQFF
TRBD2	TRBJ2-2	TRBV10-1	.	TGCGCCAGCAGTGAGCGGGGGGAATCCGGAGAGCTGTTTTTT	CASSERGESGELFF
TRBD1	TRBJ2-5	TRBV6-5	.	TGTGCCAGCAGTCGGACAGGGTTCGGGGTCCAAGAGACCCAGTACTTC	CASSRTGFGVQETQYF
TRBD1	TRBJ1-3	TRBV28	many	TGTGCCAGCAGTGATGGACTAGCAGGGGGCACTGGAAACACCATATATTTT	CASSDGLAGGTGNTIYF
.	TRBJ2-2	TRBV12-3/TRBV12-4	few	TGTGCCAGCAGTCCCGGGACGGCTTCCACCGGGGAGCTGTTTTTT	CASSPGTASTGELFF
TRBD2	TRBJ2-5	TRBV27	few	TGTGCCAGCAGCGGACTAGATGGAGAGACCCAGTACTTC	CASSGLDGETQYF
TRBD1	TRBJ2-3	TRBV7-2	few	TGTGCCAGCAGCTTAGATTTACGGACAGGGGGAACAGATACGCAGTATTTT	CASSLDLRTGGTDTQYF
.	TRBJ1-2	TRBV12-5	many	TGTGCTAGTGGTTTGGTTAACCGGGACTACACCTTC	CASGLVNRDYTF
.	TRBJ1-2	TRBV7-2	many	TGTGCCAGCAGCTCACCAGACAGAGCGATCTATGGCTACACCTTC	CASSSPDRAIYGYTF
.	TRBJ2-3	TRBV7-8	.	TGTGCCAGCAGCTTAGACGGTCTAAGCACAGATACGCAGTATTTT	CASSLDGLSTDTQYF
.	TRBJ2-1	TRBV28	few	TGTGCCAGCAGGCGGGGCAGATTATACAATGAGCAGTTCTTC	CASRRGRLYNEQFF
.	TRBJ2-5	TRBV5-4	.	TGTGCCAGCAGCTTGCCTCAAGAGACCCAGTACTTC	CASSLPQETQYF
.	TRBJ2-2	TRBV28	.	TGTGCCAGCAGTCCCCAGTGGATATCCGGGGAGCTGTTTTTT	CASSPQWISGELFF
TRBD1	TRBJ2-3	TRBV5-6	.	TGTGCCAGCAGCCCCGGGACAGGGGCCTACACAGATACGCAGTATTTT	CASSPGTGAYTDTQYF
TRBD2	TRBJ2-5	TRBV29-1	.	TGCAGTACTAGCGGGGGGGAAGAGACCCAGTACTTC	CSTSGGEETQYF
.	TRBJ1-3	TRBV29-1	.	TGCAGCGTTACAGGCCACTCTGGAAACACCATATATTTT	CSVTGHSGNTIYF
TRBD2	TRBJ2-4	TRBV9	.	TGTGCCAGCAGCGTAGGATTGGCTAGCGGGGGAGACATTCAGTACTTC	CASSVGLASGGDIQYF
.	TRBJ2-6	TRBV20-1	many	TGCAGTGCTAGTGGGATCTCTGGGGCCAACGTCCTGACTTTC	CSASGISGANVLTF
TRBD1	TRBJ2-2	TRBV29-1	once	TGCAGCGTTGATTCCATGGGACAGACCACCACCGGGGAGCTGTTTTTT	CSVDSMGQTTTGELFF
.	TRBJ1-4	TRBV28	many	TGTGCCAGCGGGGGACAACTGAATGAAAAACTGTTTTTT	CASGGQLNEKLFF
.	TRBJ1-4	TRBV6-6	many	TGTGCCAGCAGTTACTCGACCCAGGGCGGCGAAAAACTGTTTTTT	CASSYSTQGGEKLFF
TRBD2	TRBJ2-3	TRBV6-2/TRBV6-3	.	TGTGCCAGCAGAGTAGCGGGGGGGACAGATACGCAGTATTTT	CASRVAGGTDTQYF
.	TRBJ1-1	TRBV9	many	TGTGCCAGCAGCCCCGGGGGAGGGGGCACTGAAGCTTTCTTT	CASSPGGGGTEAFF
.	TRBJ2-1	TRBV10-1	.	TGCGCCAGCAGTGAGTCTCCAGGGTACAATGAGCAGTTCTTC	CASSESPGYNEQFF
.	TRBJ1-3	TRBV7-6	few	TGTGCCAGCAGCTTAGGCCCCAGGGTACTAGGAAACACCATATATTTT	CASSLGPRVLGNTIYF
.	TRBJ2-2	TRBV5-1	many	TGCGCCAGCAGCTATTATGCATCCAGGGCGGGCACCGGGGAGCTGTTTTTT	CASSYYASRAGTGELFF
.	TRBJ2-3	TRBV18	few	TGTGCCAGCTCACCCGGCGGAAACACAGATACGCAGTATTTT	CASSPGGNTDTQYF
.	TRBJ1-6	TRBV7-3	few	TGTGCCAGCAGCTTAAATGGGGATGAGAGTTCACCCCTCCACTTT	CASSLNGDESSPLHF
TRBD1	TRBJ1-5	TRBV27	.	TGTGCCAGCAGTTTGGCGTGGACAGGGCCTTATCAGCCCCAGCATTTT	CASSLAWTGPYQPQHF
TRBD1	TRBJ1-2	TRBV3-1	few	TGTGCCAGCAGCCAGGGACAGCCTAAGGGTGGCTACACCTTC	CASSQGQPKGGYTF
.	TRBJ1-3	TRBV28	few	TGTGCCAGCAGTTTGTATATATCCTCTGGAAACACCATATATTTT	CASSLYISSGNTIYF
.	TRBJ1-2	TRBV18	many	TGTGCCAGCTCACCGGGAGGTACGGGGCGCACTGGCTACACCTTC	CASSPGGTGRTGYTF
.	TRBJ2-3	TRBV12-5	few	TGTGCTAGTGGTTTGGCGAACCGGTACACAGATACGCAGTATTTT	CASGLANRYTDTQYF
TRBD2	TRBJ2-7	TRBV15	few	TGTGCCACCAGCAGAGATGGTAGCGGGGGGGCCGGTTTCACCGAGCAGTACTTC	CATSRDGSGGAGFTEQYF
TRBD1	TRBJ1-2	TRBV5-4	few	TGTGCCAGCAGCAAGTTCAGGACAGGGGAGAACTATGGCTACACCTTC	CASSKFRTGENYGYTF
.	TRBJ2-5	TRBV5-1	few	TGCGCCAGCAGACTCTGGGACTCAAGGTACCAAGAGACCCAGTACTTC	CASRLWDSRYQETQYF
.	TRBJ1-2	TRBV28	.	TGTGCCAGCAGTGCGAGAACCCTACTAGGGGATGGCTACACCTTC	CASSARTLLGDGYTF
TRBD1	TRBJ1-2	TRBV29-1	.	TGCAGCGGCGGGACAGTCTATGGCTACACCTTC	CSGGTVYGYTF
TRBD1	TRBJ2-3	TRBV7-3	.	TGTGCCAGCAGCTATGGGACAGCAGGCACAGATACGCAGTATTTT	CASSYGTAGTDTQYF
.	TRBJ1-2	TRBV6-6	.	TGTGCCAGCAGGGATACAGGAACTTATGGCTACACCTTC	CASRDTGTYGYTF
TRBD1	TRBJ2-5	TRBV6-1	.	TGTGCCAGCAGTCGTTTTCCGGGACAGGGGACGCAATCGATCGGAGAGACCCAGTACTTC	CASSRFPGQGTQSIGETQYF
TRBD1	TRBJ1-5	TRBV9	many	TGTGCCAGCAGCCAGGGACAGTCCAATCAGCCCCAGCATTTT	CASSQGQSNQPQHF
.	TRBJ1-6	TRBV12-3/TRBV12-4	many	TGTGCCAGCTGCGCCCTTCTTGGGTCACCCCTCCACTTT	CASCALLGSPLHF
.	TRBJ2-4	TRBV11-1	few	TGTGCCAGCAGCTCCAGACTAGAAGGGAGCAAAAACATTCAGTACTTC	CASSSRLEGSKNIQYF